This entry features one T cell receptor beta chain sequence. For each CDR3 protein, TCRdb gives one entry from its re-call of the 5' RACE reads, without DNA. The sample is made up of 500,000 or so distinct CDR3 sequences, and the top ten hold 3% to 4.5% of it. This sample is drawn from a study of T cells expressing NK-cell markers. The germline V gene encodes CDR1 WSHSY and CDR2 SAAADI. The CDR3 consists of 12 residues. The sequenced material came from blood T cells: a sorted CD56 or NKG2C T cell subset, CD4+ or CD8+ T cells, or bulk PBMC T cells (not recorded which). This clonotype was obtained from a man aged 18-30 years in good health. V usage is TRBV10-2 and J usage is TRBJ1-5. The CDR3 sequence is CASAPWGQPQHF.